This T cell receptor (beta chain) was sequenced in a study of response to subunit inactivated influenza vaccine. Findings and caveats of the study: Each seasonal influenza vaccination recruits few new T cells, the authors suggested.

To note about this clonotype: Its antigen is as yet unknown.

Via MiXCR, TCRdb re-called the RT-PCR reads, giving one row per CDR3 protein. The sample carries 750,000 to 850,000 distinct CDR3 sequences, about a fifth recorded once. CDR3 size: 17 residues. Trimming pared 2 bases from V and 9 bases from J, leaving 23 bases between. The germline CDR1 and CDR2 sequences are MDHEN and SYDVKM. The J gene is TRBJ2-1, the V gene TRBV28; possibly TRBD2 for D (6 bases). The source is a middle-aged man who received an inactivated influenza vaccine. The sample consisted of PBMCs from blood, taken around 5 days after vaccination. The CDR3 is CASSLRLTGAFLSEQFF. CDR3 coding DNA: TGTGCCAGCAGTTTAAGGTTGACGGGAGCCTTTTTGAGTGAGCAGTTCTTC.